The clone carrying this T cell receptor (beta chain) was picked up a small number of times. What it binds is not known. This sample stems from a study of response to subunit inactivated influenza vaccine. TCRdb re-called the RT-PCR reads through MiXCR, storing one row per CDR3 protein. The sample shows hundreds of thousands of distinct CDR3 sequences, about 25% of them seen only once. General study results and limits: Each seasonal influenza vaccination, the authors suggested, recruits few new T cells.

This TCR came from a man in his fifties who received an inactivated influenza vaccine. Sequenced here: CD4+ T cells sorted from PBMCs, sampled 4 to 6 days after vaccination.

The CDR3 spells CASSQETDNTQYF. Written as DNA, the CDR3 is TGCGCCAGCAGCCAAGAAACTGATAACACGCAGTATTTT. The chain combines TRBV4-3 with TRBJ2-3; D call uncertain. Between the trimmed V and J ends, which lost 0 bases and 9 bases, there was a span of 10 bases. The CDR3 has 13 amino acids. Germline-derived CDR1 and CDR2 are LGHNA and YSLEER.